A single sample is the source of the 21 T cell receptor beta chains below, sequenced in a study of T cell responses to AZD1222 COVID-19 vaccine. Clones were read by immunoSEQ multiplex PCR, and TCRdb kept only the in-frame ones, dropping some. The profile covers around 160,000 clones, with less than 95% appearing a single time and about 0.6% taken by the ten largest. The specimen was peripheral blood, collected on day 0 of AZD1222 vaccination. Receptors originate from an adult in good health.

This chain uses TRBV24-1 with TRBJ1-5; D uncertain. This CDR3 spans 14 amino acids. CDR1 is KGHDR and CDR2 is SFDVKD in the germline V gene. Deletions cut 4 bases from V and 0 bases from J, with 6 bases between. As DNA, the CDR3 is TGTGCCACCAGTGACCTGAATAGCAATCAGCCCCAGCATTTT. Translating it yields CATSDLNSNQPQHF.

The rearrangement uses TRBV5-6 and TRBJ1-4; no clear D gene. Trimming pared 2 bases from V and 8 bases from J, leaving 13 bases between. Germline V gene sequence: CDR1 SGHDT, CDR2 YYEEEE. The CDR3 covers 14 residues. In nucleotides, the CDR3 is TGTGCCAGCAGCTTAGTTGGGAGAAGGGAAAAACTGTTTTTT. As protein: CASSLVGRREKLFF.

This clone was counted only a few times. V usage is TRBV7-9 and J usage is TRBJ2-7, with D unclear. There are 14 residues in the CDR3. Trimming cost V 2 bases and J 8 bases, with 16 bases left between them. Per germline, CDR1 SEHNR and CDR2 FQNEAQ (reference sequence). The CDR3 DNA is TGTGCCAGCAGCTTAAGGTCTGAAGTACTCAAGCAGTACTTC. Amino acids: CASSLRSEVLKQYF.

The chain uses TRBV10-3 and TRBJ1-3; D possibly corresponds to TRBD1 (5 bases). V was clipped by 3 bases and J by 4 bases, with 16 bases between them. This CDR3 has 16 residues. The germline CDR1 and CDR2 sequences are ENHRY and SYGVKD. Here the CDR3 reads CAISDPHGGTGNTIYF. The DNA for the CDR3 is TGTGCCATCAGTGACCCCCACGGGGGAACGGGAAACACCATATATTTT.

This chain uses TRBV7-9 with TRBJ2-7; a possible D gene is TRBD2 (6 bases). CDR1 SEHNR and CDR2 FQNEAQ come from the germline V gene (reference sequence). The ends were cut back, 1 base at V and 3 bases at J, with 13 bases in the middle. The CDR3 consists of 15 residues. CDR3 coding DNA: TGTGCCAGCAGCTTAGGGGACGGGGGTTTCTACGAGCAGTACTTC. Translating gives CASSLGDGGFYEQYF.

The V gene is TRBV5-1, the J gene TRBJ2-5; 10 bases match TRBD2. V lost 2 bases and J lost 5; bases outside the gene matches: 6. CDR1 is SGHRS and CDR2 is YFSETQ in the germline V gene. CDR3 length: 15 residues. The CDR3 DNA is TGCGCCAGCAGCTTTCAAGCGGGAGGGTCGGAGACCCAGTACTTC. Encoded protein: CASSFQAGGSETQYF.

The chain links TRBV29-1 to TRBJ2-5; D remains ambiguous. The length of the CDR3 is 13 residues. Germline V gene sequence: CDR1 SQVTM, CDR2 ANQGSEA. V was clipped by 2 bases and J by 3 bases, with 10 bases between them. In DNA form, the CDR3 reads TGCAGCGTTGAACCCTCTGGAGAAGAGACCCAGTACTTC. Translated: CSVEPSGEETQYF.

The CDR3 here is CASSPPSGTYNEQFF. The CDR3, as DNA: TGTGCCAGCTCCCCCCCCAGCGGGACATACAATGAGCAGTTCTTC. The chain links TRBV18 to TRBJ2-1, with D possibly TRBD2 on 7 matching bases. Germline loops: CDR1 KGHSH, CDR2 LQKENI. The CDR3 has 15 amino acids. V shed 6 bases and J shed 4 bases, with 16 bases lying between them.

The J gene is TRBJ2-7, the V gene TRBV5-4, with unresolved D. CDR3 length: 15 amino acids. CDR1 is SGHNT, CDR2 YYREEE, per germline (reference sequence). V lost 0 bases and J 6 bases, leaving 16 bases between the germline ends. CDR3 in DNA: TGTGCCAGCAGCTTGGCGCAGGCCAGAAGGTCCGAGCAGTACTTC. This encodes CASSLAQARRSEQYF.

The chain joins TRBV7-3 to TRBJ2-2; the match to TRBD2 covers 9 bases. The CDR3 runs 17 residues. CDR1 is SGHTA, CDR2 FQGTGA, per germline. The trim removed 0 bases at V and 5 bases at J, leaving 7 bases unmatched. CDR3 nucleotide sequence: TGTGCCAGCAGCTTAACTAGTACTAGCGGGTATACCGGGGAGCTGTTTTTT. It translates to CASSLTSTSGYTGELFF.

DNA of the CDR3: TGCGCCAGCAGTCCGGGACTAGCGGGGGGCCTCTACGAGCAGTACTTC. Translated, it gives CASSPGLAGGLYEQYF. V and J are TRBV5-1 and TRBJ2-7, with 15 bases identical to TRBD2. V was clipped by 5 bases and J by 3 bases; unmatched bases: 6. There are 16 residues in the CDR3. CDR1 is SGHRS and CDR2 is YFSETQ in the germline V gene.

V gene TRBV9 combines with J gene TRBJ1-2; unclear D gene. Germline V gene lookup returns CDR1 SGDLS and CDR2 YYNGEE. This CDR3 contains 13 residues. Trimming took 1 base from V and 6 from J, leaving 10 bases between them. The CDR3 spells CASSVHEADGYTF. The CDR3 region has the DNA TGTGCCAGCAGCGTACATGAAGCGGATGGCTACACCTTC. Together with reference TRBV9 and TRBJ1-2, the CDR3 gives the full variable domain: DSGVTQTPKHLITATGQRVTLRCSPRSGDLSVYWYQQSLDQGLQFLIQYYNGEERAKGNILERFSAQQFPDLHSELNLSSLELGDSALYFCASSVHEADGYTFGSGTRLTVV.

The chain employs TRBV5-5 and TRBJ2-7; 11 nucleotides line up with TRBD2. J was trimmed by 4 bases and V by 4 bases; bases with no gene match: 13. Germline V gene data show CDR1 as SGHKS and CDR2 as YYEKEE (reference sequence). CDR3 length equals 17 residues. Written as DNA, the CDR3 is TGTGCCAGCAGCCTTCCGAGTACTGGACTAGCGGGTTACGAGCAGTACTTC. It is translated as CASSLPSTGLAGYEQYF.

This sequence joins TRBV24-1 and TRBJ2-7; TRBD1 agrees at 8 bases. The CDR3 spans 15 residues. V was clipped by 2 bases and J by 7 bases; unmatched bases: 9. CDR1 is KGHDR, CDR2 SFDVKD, per germline. CDR3 sequence (DNA): TGTGCCACCAGTGATTCCGGGACAGGAGTGTTTGAGCAGTACTTC. Protein sequence: CATSDSGTGVFEQYF.

This chain joins TRBV4-2 and TRBJ2-2, with D perhaps TRBD2 (6 bases). The CDR3 loop spans 14 amino acids. V was shortened by 7 bases and J by 6 bases, with 15 bases between the two germline ends. The germline V gene encodes CDR1 LGHNA and CDR2 YNFKEQ. This chain's CDR3 is CASTSGEAAGELFF. The CDR3 DNA follows: TGTGCCAGCACCTCTGGGGAGGCTGCCGGGGAGCTGTTTTTT.

The CDR3 coding sequence is TGTGCCACCAGCAGAGATATCGACACCATATATTTT. This codes for CATSRDIDTIYF. The V call is TRBV15, the J call TRBJ1-3; D unclear. There are 12 residues in the CDR3. V gave up 0 bases and J gave up 8 bases, with 5 bases separating them. Per the germline V gene, CDR1 is LNHNV and CDR2 is YYDKDF (reference sequence).

The V gene is TRBV6-5, the J gene TRBJ1-4; D is possibly TRBD1 (6 bases). Trimming took 5 bases from V and 9 from J, leaving 16 bases between them. Germline CDR1 MNHEY, CDR2 SVGAGI. The length of the CDR3 is 14 residues. The CDR3 region is CASSTGALSQKLFF. The CDR3 DNA is TGTGCCAGCAGTACGGGGGCGCTTTCCCAAAAACTGTTTTTT.

This sequence joins TRBV7-8 and TRBJ1-5; D call uncertain. Trimming stripped 1 base from V and 3 bases from J, with 10 bases between. Germline loops: CDR1 SGHVS, CDR2 FQNEAQ. CDR3 length equals 15 residues. DNA of the CDR3: TGTGCCAGCAGCTTAGACGGGCTATTCAATCAGCCCCAGCATTTT. Translation: CASSLDGLFNQPQHF.

V gene TRBV28 combines with J gene TRBJ1-5; the match to TRBD1 covers 7 bases. V dropped 7 bases and J dropped 1; count of bases not matched to a gene: 4. This CDR3 has 14 amino acids. Germline loops: CDR1 MDHEN, CDR2 SYDVKM. CDR3 coding DNA: TGTGCCAGCAACAGGGGCGGCAGCAATCAGCCCCAGCATTTT. Protein sequence: CASNRGGSNQPQHF.

The chain couples TRBV7-3 to TRBJ2-7, with D maybe TRBD1 (6 bases). Trimming stripped 5 bases from V and 0 bases from J, with 17 bases between. CDR1 is SGHTA and CDR2 is FQGTGA in the germline V gene. The CDR3 extends over 16 amino acids. This chain's CDR3 is CASSHSGDTSSYEQYF. CDR3 nucleotide sequence: TGTGCCAGCAGCCATTCCGGGGACACCAGCTCCTACGAGCAGTACTTC.

V gene TRBV7-2 combines with J gene TRBJ1-3; D might be TRBD1 (5 bases). The CDR3 length is 16 residues. Trimming shortened V by 5 bases and J by 0 bases, and 14 bases separated the two germline ends. Germline V gene lookup returns CDR1 SGHTA and CDR2 FQGNSA. CDR3 sequence reads: CASSQGTTLSGNTIYF. CDR3 in DNA: TGTGCCAGCAGCCAAGGGACCACTCTCTCTGGAAACACCATATATTTT.